These T cell receptor beta chains were read from a single sample in a study of T cell repertoires in cytomegalovirus infection. TCRdb reanalysed the reads using MiXCR and keeps one entry per CDR3 protein. The data contain 680,000 or so distinct CDR3 sequences, approximately 40% of them seen just once; the ten biggest clones take up 2.5% to 3.5%. The sequenced sample was PBMCs. Receptors originate from a human donor in good health (CMV status not recorded). Some clones in this sample may be carry-over from other donors' samples. Both conserved end residues are part of each CDR3. D genes are given only for firm matches. Not every row has a clone size; where given, it reads once, few, many or a size class.

V gene,clone size,J gene,D gene,CDR3 DNA,CDR3 protein
TRBV6-4,few,TRBJ1-1,-,TGTGCCAGCAGTGTTACAGGTATGAACACTGAAGCTTTCTTT,CASSVTGMNTEAFF
TRBV28,-,TRBJ1-2,-,TGTGCCAGCAGTTTATGGGGGGAAGGAGCGGGCTACACCTTC,CASSLWGEGAGYTF
TRBV7-2,-,TRBJ1-1,-,TGTGCCAGCAGCTGGGTGGGGATGGGCACTGAAGCTTTCTTT,CASSWVGMGTEAFF
TRBV6-1,-,TRBJ1-1,TRBD1,TGTGCCAGCAGGGGACAGAAAATGAACACTGAAGCTTTCTTT,CASRGQKMNTEAFF
TRBV7-4,many,TRBJ1-1,-,TGTGCCAGCAGTTTAGGGTCCGGTACTGAAGCTTTCTTT,CASSLGSGTEAFF
TRBV7-4,-,TRBJ1-1,TRBD1,TGTGCCAGCAGCTCCGTTGGGACAGGGGACACTGAAGCTTTCTTT,CASSSVGTGDTEAFF
TRBV20-1,few,TRBJ2-2,-,TGCAGTGCTGGTCGATTTACCAAGAACACCGGGGAGCTGTTTTTT,CSAGRFTKNTGELFF
TRBV7-8,many,TRBJ2-1,TRBD1,TGTGCCAGCAGCCGCCGGACAGGGGGTTCCTACAATGAGCAGTTCTTC,CASSRRTGGSYNEQFF
TRBV19,-,TRBJ1-1,-,TGTGCCAGTAGTATCGGTGGGGTGGGGACTGAAGCTTTCTTT,CASSIGGVGTEAFF
TRBV28,many,TRBJ2-5,-,TGTGCCAGCAGCGCTCCCACATGGGCGCGGCAAGAGACCCAGTACTTC,CASSAPTWARQETQYF